Following are 15 T cell receptor beta chains from one sample sequenced in a study of T cell clonotyping in hematopoietic cell transplantation. Using immunoSEQ multiplex PCR, the repertoire was profiled, and TCRdb retains in-frame clones only, with some absent. The sample records tens of thousands of clones, 94% being singletons. The sample consisted of peripheral blood mononuclear cells. The receptors shown here come from a woman between 50 and 59 years old in good health. Some clones in this sample may be carry-over from other donors' samples.

The J gene is TRBJ1-2, the V gene TRBV25-1; D call uncertain. The CDR3 contains 15 residues. Germline V gives CDR1 MGHDK, CDR2 SYGVNS. Deletions cut 3 bases from V and 4 bases from J, with 15 bases between. DNA for the CDR3: TGTGCCAGCAGTGACCCCACGGACGGCATCTATGGCTACACCTTC. Residues: CASSDPTDGIYGYTF.

The chain recombines TRBV7-3 with TRBJ2-3; tentatively, D is TRBD1 (6 bases). This CDR3 contains 14 residues. V was trimmed by 4 bases and J by 6 bases, leaving 14 bases between them. The germline CDR1 and CDR2 sequences are SGHTA and FQGTGA. The CDR3 DNA is TGTGCCAGCAGCTCTAACAGGGCGTCGGATACGCAGTATTTT. Translation: CASSSNRASDTQYF.

V usage is TRBV9 and J usage is TRBJ2-7; maybe TRBD2 (6 bases). The V gene lost 3 bases and the J gene lost 7 bases, with 17 bases spanning the gap. The germline V gene has CDR1 SGDLS and CDR2 YYNGEE. This CDR3 spans 14 amino acids. This CDR3 reads CASSAGGTHVEQYF. The CDR3 nucleotides are TGTGCCAGCAGCGCCGGCGGGACCCATGTAGAGCAGTACTTC.

This clone was counted between two and nine times. V is TRBV29-1 and J is TRBJ2-7, with D maybe TRBD1 (6 bases). This CDR3 spans 14 amino acids. Germline lookup yields CDR1 SQVTM and CDR2 ANQGSEA. V was trimmed by 5 bases and J by 0 bases, leaving 14 bases between them. CDR3 sequence: CSVTGGRGSYEQYF. The CDR3 DNA follows: TGCAGCGTTACAGGTGGCAGGGGCTCCTACGAGCAGTACTTC.

This clone was seen just once. The chain combines TRBV29-1 with TRBJ1-2; 8 nucleotides align to TRBD1. The CDR3 is 12 amino acids. In germline, CDR1 is SQVTM, CDR2 ANQGSEA. DNA for the CDR3: TGCAGTGCAGGGGGCTCGAGCTATGGCTACACCTTC. This encodes CSAGGSSYGYTF.

The chain joins TRBV11-2 to TRBJ2-7; D possibly corresponds to TRBD2 (5 bases). Per the germline V gene, CDR1 is SGHAT and CDR2 is FQNNGV. The CDR3 runs to 14 residues. The ends were cut back, 2 bases at V and 6 bases at J, with 14 bases in the middle. The DNA of the CDR3 is TGTGCCAGCAGCTTATGGAGACGCGAGGGCGAGCAGTACTTC. It encodes CASSLWRREGEQYF.

This clone was found once. The J gene is TRBJ1-2, the V gene TRBV4-2; D unresolved. V lost 1 base to trimming and J lost 1 base, with 10 bases between them. Germline V gives CDR1 LGHNA, CDR2 YNFKEQ. The CDR3 loop spans 15 amino acids. The CDR3 DNA reads TGTGCCAGCAGCCAAGGAGGTACAGATAACTATGGCTACACCTTC. Translating gives CASSQGGTDNYGYTF.

CDR3 residues: CAWDPSGGRTAQYF. CDR3 DNA: TGTGCCTGGGATCCTAGCGGGGGGCGGACGGCCCAGTACTTC. This chain uses TRBV30 with TRBJ2-5, with TRBD2 matching 11 bases. The length of the CDR3 is 14 residues. The ends lost 5 bases at V and 9 bases at J; junction bases unmatched: 11. Per germline, CDR1 GTSNPN and CDR2 SVGIG (reference sequence).

The V and J genes are TRBV25-1 and TRBJ2-3; 14 bases map to TRBD2. With V trimmed by 1 base and J by 2 bases, 5 bases remained unmatched. The CDR3 contains 18 residues. Per germline, CDR1 MGHDK and CDR2 SYGVNS. The CDR3, as DNA: TGTGCCAGCAGTGAATTGGGACTAGCGGGGGTATACACAGATACGCAGTATTTT. Translating it yields CASSELGLAGVYTDTQYF.

This clone has only one observation. In DNA form, the CDR3 reads TGTGCCAGTAGCCTCGAGACAGGGACTGGAAACACCATATATTTT. It yields the protein CASSLETGTGNTIYF. The gene calls are TRBV19 and TRBJ1-3; 7 bases agree with TRBD1. Germline loops: CDR1 LNHDA, CDR2 SQIVND (reference sequence). This CDR3 contains 15 residues. The ends lost 6 bases at V and 2 bases at J; junction bases unmatched: 7.

V gene TRBV10-1 combines with J gene TRBJ2-7, with D perhaps TRBD1 (5 bases). This CDR3 region has 14 residues. V lost 2 bases and J lost 2, with 10 bases in between. In germline, CDR1 is WNHNN, CDR2 SYGVQD (reference sequence). CDR3 protein: CASSETQTAYEQYF. The CDR3 region has the DNA TGCGCCAGCAGTGAGACACAGACAGCCTACGAGCAGTACTTC.

The V and J genes are TRBV29-1 and TRBJ2-7; D could derive from TRBD1 or TRBD2 (7 bases each). The length of the CDR3 is 13 residues. Trimming removed 2 bases from V and 8 bases from J, with 16 bases in between. Germline CDR1 SQVTM, CDR2 ANQGSEA. The CDR3 coding sequence is TGCAGCGTTGAAAGCCAGGGGGGGACACAGCAGTACTTC. This codes for CSVESQGGTQQYF.

V gene TRBV12-5 combines with J gene TRBJ1-3; no clear D gene. This CDR3 is built from 14 residues. Germline CDR1 is LGHNT and CDR2 is FRNRAP. Trimming shortened V by 1 base and J by 0 bases, and 4 bases separated the two germline ends. CDR3 DNA: TGTGCTAGTGGTTTGGGGTTCTCTGGAAACACCATATATTTT. Translating gives CASGLGFSGNTIYF.

The chain couples TRBV19 to TRBJ1-5; D is undetermined. Germline V gene data show CDR1 as LNHDA and CDR2 as SQIVND (reference sequence). V lost 9 bases and J lost 7, with 19 bases in between. The CDR3 extends over 14 amino acids. Here the CDR3 reads CASSYPVRGQPQHF. CDR3 nucleotide sequence: TGTGCCAGCTCCTACCCAGTCCGAGGACAGCCCCAGCATTTT.

This chain links TRBV13 with TRBJ2-6, with D uncertain. Trimming left V 0 bases short and J 0 bases short, with 12 bases between. Germline CDR1 PRHDT, CDR2 FYEKMQ (reference sequence). This CDR3 comprises 18 residues. DNA of the CDR3: TGTGCCAGCAGCTTAGGCCTTTCCAGGAGCTCTGGGGCCAACGTCCTGACTTTC. Translated, it gives CASSLGLSRSSGANVLTF.